In its sample, the clone carrying this T cell receptor beta chain was seen once. Only four of the eight donors provided a 0.5-1 mL blood sample. No fixed cell number was used; all available blood leukocytes supplied DNA. This sample was taken from a study of human thymus T cells. J gave up 2 bases and V 6 bases, and 3 bases lay outside the gene matches. Per germline, CDR1 MRHNA and CDR2 SNTAGT. The CDR3 is made up of 14 amino acids. Clones were sequenced by immunoSEQ multiplex PCR, and TCRdb holds only the in-frame ones, with some missing. The table shows 57,000 or so clones, with 94% occurring only once.

The chain combines TRBV6-4 with TRBJ2-3; TRBD2 matches at 9 bases. The specimen sequenced was blood. This receptor was identified in a boy less than two years old with a congenital heart defect but otherwise immunologically healthy. The CDR3 loop reads CASRRGGDTDTQYF. The DNA of the CDR3 is TGTGCCAGCAGGCGCGGGGGGGACACAGATACGCAGTATTTT.